This TCR beta chain was sequenced in a study of HIV-infected patients and healthy controls. Study as a whole: All patients had undetectable virus after a further year of therapy, about 75% of the 16 by the second bleed. Whole-study findings and limits: Approximately three months of therapy was arguably too brief to observe immune reconstitution in treated samples.

The germline V gene encodes CDR1 SEHNR and CDR2 FQNEAQ (reference sequence). V was clipped by 5 bases and J by 10 bases, with 9 bases between them. The CDR3 has 11 amino acids. About 500 ng RNA was reverse transcribed with alpha and beta constant-region primers. Each of the alpha and beta chains got its own library through chain-specific third strand synthesis with indices. From the 5' RACE reads, TCRdb called clonotypes with MiXCR, one entry per CDR3 protein. The table lists about 7,900 distinct CDR3 sequences, roughly 9% of them singletons. Follow-up blood was drawn about 14 weeks, roughly three months, after antiretroviral therapy began. Whole blood was used without fractionation, so all unsorted peripheral T cells were included. This clonotype was seen at least ten times. The antigen is undetermined.

The material sequenced was blood, taken during antiretroviral therapy. This TCR was recovered from an adult with HIV infection. J is TRBJ2-1 and V is TRBV7-9; tentatively, D is TRBD2 (6 bases). This CDR3 is CASSVTREQFF. In DNA form, the CDR3 reads TGTGCCAGCAGCGTGACTAGGGAGCAGTTCTTC.